The 16 T cell receptor beta chains below all came from one sample that was sequenced in a study of OX40 agonist ivuxolimab in advanced cancers. Profiling relied on immunoSEQ multiplex PCR, and the TCRdb table lists in-frame clones only, not all of them. The table shows 50,000 or so clones, with roughly 88% occurring only once. Sequenced material: CD4+ or CD8+ T cells sorted from blood, taken in a trial of the OX40 agonist ivuxolimab. Receptors originate from an adult with an advanced solid tumor such as melanoma, head and neck, liver or kidney cancer.

The chain recombines TRBV5-1 with TRBJ2-5; maybe TRBD1 (5 bases). Germline CDR1 is SGHRS and CDR2 is YFSETQ. There are 15 residues in the CDR3. Trimming cost V 3 bases and J 5 bases, with 17 bases left between them. The CDR3 here is CASSSTGASWETQYF. In DNA, the CDR3 is TGCGCCAGCAGCTCGACTGGGGCTTCTTGGGAGACCCAGTACTTC.

The rearrangement uses TRBV7-2 and TRBJ2-6; 7 nucleotides line up with TRBD2. The V gene's germline CDR1 is SGHTA and CDR2 FQGNSA. With 5 bases clipped from V and 0 bases from J, the junction kept 13 bases outside the gene matches. The CDR3 has 19 amino acids. The CDR3 nucleotides read TGTGCCAGCAGCCGTCAGAAAGCGGGGACTTTCTCTGGGGCCAACGTCCTGACTTTC. Translated, it gives CASSRQKAGTFSGANVLTF.

V is TRBV14 and J is TRBJ2-5; D uncertain. The germline CDR1 and CDR2 sequences are SGHDN and FVKESK. Trimming shortened V by 0 bases and J by 0 bases, and 14 bases separated the two germline ends. This CDR3 contains 17 residues. CDR3 in amino acids: CASSQEFDIAYQETQYF. CDR3 bases: TGTGCCAGCAGCCAAGAGTTCGACATCGCCTACCAAGAGACCCAGTACTTC.

This rearrangement joins TRBV2 to TRBJ2-5; 12 bases align to TRBD2. Germline trimming cut 8 bases from V and 6 bases from J; bases unmatched to any gene: 7. The CDR3 is 14 residues long. Germline V gene lookup returns CDR1 SNHLY and CDR2 FYNNEI. This CDR3 is CASVTSGGSQTQYF. The CDR3 DNA is TGTGCCAGCGTGACTAGCGGGGGTTCGCAGACCCAGTACTTC.

V usage is TRBV28 and J usage is TRBJ2-1; D call uncertain. The CDR3 runs to 16 residues. Germline V CDR1 and CDR2: MDHEN, SYDVKM. Trimming removed 4 bases from V and 6 bases from J, with 19 bases in between. The CDR3 loop reads CASSSGSRVTRNEQFF. The CDR3 DNA is TGTGCCAGCAGTTCTGGGTCTAGGGTTACGCGCAATGAGCAGTTCTTC.

The genes are TRBV7-2 and TRBJ2-7; maybe TRBD1 (6 bases). The CDR3 covers 14 residues. CDR1 and CDR2 (germline): SGHTA, FQGNSA. Trimming left V 4 bases short and J 2 bases short, with 12 bases between. The CDR3 DNA sequence: TGTGCCAGCAGCTCGAAGACAGGTCCCTACGAGCAGTACTTC. This sequence encodes CASSSKTGPYEQYF.

The chain has TRBV19 and TRBJ2-3, with D maybe TRBD2 (5 bases). The length of the CDR3 is 12 residues. Trimming shortened V by 5 bases and J by 9 bases, and 12 bases separated the two germline ends. Per germline, CDR1 LNHDA and CDR2 SQIVND (reference sequence). CDR3 in amino acids: CASSWNSGTQYF. The CDR3 coding sequence is TGTGCCAGTAGTTGGAACAGCGGAACGCAGTATTTT. Full variable domain (missing parts from reference TRBV19 and TRBJ2-3): DGGITQSPKYLFRKEGQNVTLSCEQNLNHDAMYWYRQDPGQGLRLIYYSQIVNDFQKGDIAEGYSVSREKKESFPLTVTSAQKNPTAFYLCASSWNSGTQYFGPGTRLTVL.

The V call is TRBV7-8, the J call TRBJ2-6; D is ambiguous. The V and J ends lost 7 bases and 0 bases respectively, with 16 bases between them. The CDR3 loop spans 17 amino acids. Germline V gives CDR1 SGHVS, CDR2 FQNEAQ. CDR3 loop: CASIEVIALSGANVLTF. The CDR3 bases are TGTGCCAGCATCGAAGTTATTGCGCTCTCTGGGGCCAACGTCCTGACTTTC.

The V call is TRBV27, the J call TRBJ2-1; D perhaps matches TRBD1 (6 bases). This CDR3 contains 14 residues. Trimming left V 8 bases short and J 3 bases short, with 14 bases between. CDR1 is MNHEY and CDR2 is SMNVEV in the germline V gene (reference sequence). The CDR3 loop is CASWSRGIYNEQFF. The CDR3 DNA follows: TGTGCCAGCTGGAGCAGGGGAATCTACAATGAGCAGTTCTTC.

DNA for the CDR3: TGTGCCAGCAGCCGCGGACTAGCGGGGGAGGGGACCCAGTACTTC. Its translation: CASSRGLAGEGTQYF. The chain carries TRBV7-3 and TRBJ2-5, with 13 bases lining up with TRBD2. The CDR3 length is 15 residues. The V and J ends lost 5 bases and 7 bases, in that order; junction bases with no gene match: 7. Germline values: CDR1 SGHTA, CDR2 FQGTGA.

The chain couples TRBV5-1 to TRBJ1-2; TRBD1 agrees at 8 bases. The length of the CDR3 is 16 residues. V trimming: 2 bases; J trimming: 4 bases; junction bases outside the gene matches: 10. Germline loops: CDR1 SGHRS, CDR2 YFSETQ. For the CDR3, the DNA is TGCGCCAGCAGCTTTCTTCAGGGGGCTGGAAGCTATGGCTACACCTTC. The encoded protein is CASSFLQGAGSYGYTF. Complete variable domain (other parts from reference TRBV5-1 and TRBJ1-2): KAGVTQTPRYLIKTRGQQVTLSCSPISGHRSVSWYQQTPGQGLQFLFEYFSETQRNKGNFPGRFSGRQFSNSRSEMNVSTLELGDSALYLCASSFLQGAGSYGYTFGSGTRLTVV.

The chain couples TRBV28 to TRBJ2-7; TRBD1 agrees at 8 bases. V lost 1 base, J lost 4 bases, and 6 bases stayed unmatched. Per germline, CDR1 MDHEN and CDR2 SYDVKM. The CDR3 is 15 residues long. The CDR3 reads CASSLSGTGDYEQYF. The CDR3, as DNA: TGTGCCAGCAGTTTATCCGGGACAGGAGATTACGAGCAGTACTTC. Full variable domain (remainder filled in from reference TRBV28 and TRBJ2-7): DVKVTQSSRYLVKRTGEKVFLECVQDMDHENMFWYRQDPGLGLRLIYFSYDVKMKEKGDIPEGYSVSREKKERFSLILESASTNQTSMYLCASSLSGTGDYEQYFGPGTRLTVT.

CDR3 DNA: TGTGCCAGCAGCTCTTCTCGGCCGGGAGGTATTGCTGGGGCCAACGTCCTGACTTTC. It is translated as CASSSSRPGGIAGANVLTF. The chain employs TRBV21-1 and TRBJ2-6; the tabulated D call, TRBD2, remains unverified against the DNA. TRBV21-1 is tagged as a pseudogene. The CDR3 has 19 residues.

The table lists this clone with a count of one. The rearrangement links TRBV12-5 to TRBJ2-7, with TRBD2 identical over 8 bases. The trim removed 5 bases at V and 0 bases at J, leaving 9 bases unmatched. Germline values: CDR1 LGHNT, CDR2 FRNRAP. The CDR3 has 16 residues. The CDR3 spells CASGRTSGTSSYEQYV. The CDR3 coding sequence is TGTGCTAGTGGTCGCACCTCCGGGACTAGCTCCTACGAGCAGTACGTC.

The chain uses TRBV9 and TRBJ2-1, with 10 bases lining up with TRBD2. Trimming cost V 4 bases and J 4 bases; bases outside gene matches: 8. Germline lookup yields CDR1 SGDLS and CDR2 YYNGEE. There are 16 residues in the CDR3. CDR3 DNA sequence: TGTGCCAGCAGCCCCCCAGCGGGAGGGCCATACAATGAGCAGTTCTTC. The encoded protein is CASSPPAGGPYNEQFF. Together with reference TRBV9 and TRBJ2-1, the CDR3 gives the full variable domain: DSGVTQTPKHLITATGQRVTLRCSPRSGDLSVYWYQQSLDQGLQFLIQYYNGEERAKGNILERFSAQQFPDLHSELNLSSLELGDSALYFCASSPPAGGPYNEQFFGPGTRLTVL.

The chain recombines TRBV2 with TRBJ1-3; D is ambiguous. The CDR3 consists of 13 residues. Germline V gives CDR1 SNHLY, CDR2 FYNNEI. V lost 5 bases, J lost 3 bases, and 8 bases lay in between. In DNA form, the CDR3 reads TGTGCCAGCAGTCTAGAGGGTGGAAACACCATATATTTT. This codes for CASSLEGGNTIYF.